This TCR beta chain was sequenced during a study of OX40 agonist ivuxolimab in advanced cancers. Background on the study: Ivuxolimab, an agonist antibody against OX40 (CD134), was given to patients. Participants could have had prior anti-PD-1, anti-PD-L1 or anti-CTLA-4 therapy, and less than 45% had some.

Notes on the study in general: Individuals who were partial responders at 0.1-3.0 mg/kg had clonal expansion that ranked among the lowest.

With respect to this clone: Its antigen is unknown.

TCRdb's table, derived via immunoSEQ multiplex PCR, lists solely in-frame clones and lacks some. The table shows fewer than 95,000 clones, with approximately 85% occurring only once. Germline values: CDR1 SGHAT, CDR2 FQDESV (reference sequence). The CDR3 is 16 amino acids. The V gene lost 3 bases and the J gene lost 1 base, with 10 bases spanning the gap. The source material was CD4+ or CD8+ T cells sorted from blood, sampled in a trial of the OX40 agonist ivuxolimab. The rearrangement links TRBV11-1 to TRBJ2-6; D is unresolved. This receptor was identified in an adult with an advanced solid tumor such as melanoma, head and neck, liver or kidney cancer. CDR3 DNA: TGTGCCAGCAGCTTTAGCTCATTTTCTGGGGCCAACGTCCTGACTTTC. This gives the protein CASSFSSFSGANVLTF.